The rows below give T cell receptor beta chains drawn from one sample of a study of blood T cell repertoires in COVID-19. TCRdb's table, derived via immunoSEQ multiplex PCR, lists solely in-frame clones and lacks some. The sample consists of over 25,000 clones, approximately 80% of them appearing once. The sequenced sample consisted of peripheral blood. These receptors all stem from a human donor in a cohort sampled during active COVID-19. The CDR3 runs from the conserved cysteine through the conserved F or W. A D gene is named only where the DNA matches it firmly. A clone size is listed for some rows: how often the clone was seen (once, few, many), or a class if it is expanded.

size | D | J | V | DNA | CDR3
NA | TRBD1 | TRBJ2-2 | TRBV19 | TGTGCCAGTAGGACGGACAGGGGGCGAACCGGGGAGCTGTTTTTT | CASRTDRGRTGELFF
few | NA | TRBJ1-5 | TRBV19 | TGTGCCAGTAGTATAGCCCAGATATTCAATCAGCCCCAGCATTTT | CASSIAQIFNQPQHF
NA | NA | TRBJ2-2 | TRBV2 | TGTGCCAGCAGTGCACAGGGTCAGAACACCGGGGAGCTGTTTTTT | CASSAQGQNTGELFF
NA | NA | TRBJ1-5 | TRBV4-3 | TGCGCCAGCAGCCAAGATATCAACTATAGCAATCAGCCCCAGCATTTT | CASSQDINYSNQPQHF
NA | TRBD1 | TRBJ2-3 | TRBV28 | TGTGCCAGCAGTATTCCCTGGGACAGTAGAACAGATACGCAGTATTTT | CASSIPWDSRTDTQYF
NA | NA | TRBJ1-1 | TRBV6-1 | TGTGCCAGCAGTGAAGCGGCAGGGCGGACTGAAGCTTTCTTT | CASSEAAGRTEAFF
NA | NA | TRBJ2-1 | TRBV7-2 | TGTGCCAGCAGTAAAGATCGGGGCTCCTACAATGAGCAGTTCTTC | CASSKDRGSYNEQFF
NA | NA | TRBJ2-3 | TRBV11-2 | TGTGCCAGCAGCTCACTACAGGGAACTAGCACAGATACGCAGTATTTT | CASSSLQGTSTDTQYF
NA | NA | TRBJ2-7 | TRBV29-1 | TGCAGCGTTGAAGTAAGCGGGCTTTACGAGCAGTACTTC | CSVEVSGLYEQYF
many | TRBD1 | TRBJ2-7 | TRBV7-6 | TGTGCCAGCAGCTTAGGGAACAGGGGGCGGAACTACGAGCAGTACTTC | CASSLGNRGRNYEQYF
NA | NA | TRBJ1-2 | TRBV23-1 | TGCGCCAGCAGCCAACTCCCCGTAGGGGGGGACTATGGCTACACCTTC | CASSQLPVGGDYGYTF
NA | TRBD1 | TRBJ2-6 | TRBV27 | TGTGCCAGCAGTTTATCAACAGGGGGCGGTGGGGCCAACGTCCTGACTTTC | CASSLSTGGGGANVLTF
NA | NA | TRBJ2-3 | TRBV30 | TGTGCCTGGGCGTCTCACGGGTTCTCCACAGATACGCAGTATTTT | CAWASHGFSTDTQYF
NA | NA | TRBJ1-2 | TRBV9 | TGTGCCAGCAGCGTAGACACCTACTATGGCTACACCTTC | CASSVDTYYGYTF
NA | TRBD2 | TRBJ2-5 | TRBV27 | TGTGCCAGCAGCCGGACTAGCGGGGGCGCCGGGAGAGAGACCCAGTACTTC | CASSRTSGGAGRETQYF
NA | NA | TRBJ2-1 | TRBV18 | TGTGCCAGCTCACCCCGGGCAGGGGACAATGAGCAGTTCTTC | CASSPRAGDNEQFF
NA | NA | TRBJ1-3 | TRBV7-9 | TGTGCCAGCAGCTTAAGAGGAGACTCTGGAAACACCATATATTTT | CASSLRGDSGNTIYF
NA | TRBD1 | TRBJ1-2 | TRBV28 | TGTGCCAGCAGTGACGGGACAGCTTCTAACTATGGCTACACCTTC | CASSDGTASNYGYTF
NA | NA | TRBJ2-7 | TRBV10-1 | TGCGCCAGCAGTGATACAGGGAAGTCCTACGAGCAGTACTTC | CASSDTGKSYEQYF
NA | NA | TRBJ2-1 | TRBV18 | TGTGCCAGCTCACCAAACCAGGGGTGGCACTCCTACAATGAGCAGTTCTTC | CASSPNQGWHSYNEQFF
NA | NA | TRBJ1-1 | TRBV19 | TGTGCCAGTAGGATGACCGGGACTATACTCACTGAAGCTTTCTTT | CASRMTGTILTEAFF
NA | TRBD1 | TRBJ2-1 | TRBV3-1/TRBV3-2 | TGTGCCAGCAGCCAGACAGGGAGCTCCTACAATGAGCAGTTCTTC | CASSQTGSSYNEQFF
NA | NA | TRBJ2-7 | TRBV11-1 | TGTGCCAGCAGCTTAGCGTACAGCTCCTACGAGCAGTACTTC | CASSLAYSSYEQYF
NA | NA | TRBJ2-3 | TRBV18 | TGTGCCAGCTCACCACCGACAGGCACAGATACGCAGTATTTT | CASSPPTGTDTQYF
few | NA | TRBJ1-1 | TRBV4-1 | TGCGCCAGCAGCCAAGTGGTTGCGGGGGCGACTGAAGCTTTCTTT | CASSQVVAGATEAFF
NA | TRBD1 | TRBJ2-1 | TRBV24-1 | TGTGCCACCAGTGATTTTGGGACAGGGTCCAATGAGCAGTTCTTC | CATSDFGTGSNEQFF
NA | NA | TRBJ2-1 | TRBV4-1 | TGCGCCAGCAGCCAAGAGGGGCGGGGCACCGCGTACAATGAGCAGTTCTTC | CASSQEGRGTAYNEQFF
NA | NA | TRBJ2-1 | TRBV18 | TGTGCCAGCTCACCCCCCCTCAGGGACAATGAGCAGTTCTTC | CASSPPLRDNEQFF
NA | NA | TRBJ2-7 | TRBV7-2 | TGTGCCAGCAGCTCAGCGGGACACCTCTACGAGCAGTACTTC | CASSSAGHLYEQYF
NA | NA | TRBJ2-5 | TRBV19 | TGTGCCAGTGGGGGGGGCGGACAAGAGACCCAGTACTTC | CASGGGGQETQYF
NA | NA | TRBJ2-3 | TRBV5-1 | TGCGCCAGCAGCCGTACGGGACTTGGGGATACGCAGTATTTT | CASSRTGLGDTQYF
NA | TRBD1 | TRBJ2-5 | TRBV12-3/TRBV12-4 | TGTGCCAGCAGTCGACAGGGGCGGGAGACCCAGTACTTC | CASSRQGRETQYF
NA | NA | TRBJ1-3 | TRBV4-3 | TGCGCCAGCAGCCAAGAGGTGGTAGGGAGGAGAAACACCATATATTTT | CASSQEVVGRRNTIYF
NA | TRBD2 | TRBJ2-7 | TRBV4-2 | TGTGCCAGCAGCCAAGTGTTAGCGGGGGGGAGCTCTGGCGAGCAGTACTTC | CASSQVLAGGSSGEQYF
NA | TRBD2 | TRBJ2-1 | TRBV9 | TGTGCCAGCAGCGTAGAATCAGCGGGGGGGTACAATGAGCAGTTCTTC | CASSVESAGGYNEQFF